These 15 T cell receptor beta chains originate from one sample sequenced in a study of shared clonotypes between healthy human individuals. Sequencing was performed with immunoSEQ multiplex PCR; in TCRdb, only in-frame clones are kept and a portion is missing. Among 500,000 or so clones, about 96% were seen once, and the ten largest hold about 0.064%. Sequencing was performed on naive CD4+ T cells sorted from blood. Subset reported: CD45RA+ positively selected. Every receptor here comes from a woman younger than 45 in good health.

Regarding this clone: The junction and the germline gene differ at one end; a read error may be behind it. As DNA, the CDR3 is TGCAGCGTTGAAGGGGAGGGAACCTACAAGCAGTACTTC. Protein sequence: CSVEGEGTYKQYF. The genes are TRBV29-1 and TRBJ2-7, with 7 bases that match TRBD2. The CDR3 spans 13 residues. Germline V lookup: CDR1 SQVTM, CDR2 ANQGSEA.

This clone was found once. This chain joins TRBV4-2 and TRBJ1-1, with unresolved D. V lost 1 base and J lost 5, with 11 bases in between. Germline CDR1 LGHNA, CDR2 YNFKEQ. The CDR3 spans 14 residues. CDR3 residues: CASSQGGFGTEAFF. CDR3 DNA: TGTGCCAGCAGCCAAGGCGGGTTTGGGACTGAAGCTTTCTTT.

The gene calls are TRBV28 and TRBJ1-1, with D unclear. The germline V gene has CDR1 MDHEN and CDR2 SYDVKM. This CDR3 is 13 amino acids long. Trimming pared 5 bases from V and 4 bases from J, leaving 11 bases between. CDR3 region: CASSPPPATEAFF. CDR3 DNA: TGTGCCAGCAGTCCCCCCCCAGCCACTGAAGCTTTCTTT. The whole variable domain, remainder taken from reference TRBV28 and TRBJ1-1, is DVKVTQSSRYLVKRTGEKVFLECVQDMDHENMFWYRQDPGLGLRLIYFSYDVKMKEKGDIPEGYSVSREKKERFSLILESASTNQTSMYLCASSPPPATEAFFGQGTRLTVV.

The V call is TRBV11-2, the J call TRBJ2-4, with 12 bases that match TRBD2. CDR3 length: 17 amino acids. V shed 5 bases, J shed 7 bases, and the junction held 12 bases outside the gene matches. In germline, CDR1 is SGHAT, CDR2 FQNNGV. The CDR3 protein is CASSRRLAGGPPNIQYF. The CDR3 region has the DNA TGTGCCAGCAGCCGAAGGCTAGCGGGAGGGCCGCCGAACATTCAGTACTTC.

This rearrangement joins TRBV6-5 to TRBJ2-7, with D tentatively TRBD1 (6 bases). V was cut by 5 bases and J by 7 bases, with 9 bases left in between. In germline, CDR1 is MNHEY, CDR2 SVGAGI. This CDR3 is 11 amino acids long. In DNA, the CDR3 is TGTGCCAGCAGTCTGGGGGCAGAGCAGTACTTC. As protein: CASSLGAEQYF.

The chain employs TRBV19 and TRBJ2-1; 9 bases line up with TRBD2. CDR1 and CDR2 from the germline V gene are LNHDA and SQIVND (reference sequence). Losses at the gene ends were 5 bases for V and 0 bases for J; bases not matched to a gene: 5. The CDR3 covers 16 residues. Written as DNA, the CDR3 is TGTGCCAGTAGTCCAAGGACTAGCGACTCCTACAATGAGCAGTTCTTC. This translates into CASSPRTSDSYNEQFF. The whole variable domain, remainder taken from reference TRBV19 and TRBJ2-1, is DGGITQSPKYLFRKEGQNVTLSCEQNLNHDAMYWYRQDPGQGLRLIYYSQIVNDFQKGDIAEGYSVSREKKESFPLTVTSAQKNPTAFYLCASSPRTSDSYNEQFFGPGTRLTVL.

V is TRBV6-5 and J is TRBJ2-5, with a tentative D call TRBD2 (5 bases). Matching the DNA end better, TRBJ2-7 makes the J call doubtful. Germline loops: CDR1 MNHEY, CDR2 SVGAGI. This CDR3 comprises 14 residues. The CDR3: CASSNPADSYEQYF. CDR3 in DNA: TGTGCCAGCAGTAATCCAGCGGACTCCTACGAGCAGTACTTC.

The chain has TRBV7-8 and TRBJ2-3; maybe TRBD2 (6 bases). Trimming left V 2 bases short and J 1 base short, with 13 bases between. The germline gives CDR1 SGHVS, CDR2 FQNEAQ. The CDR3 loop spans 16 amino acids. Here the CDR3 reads CASSLWGTGGTDTQYF. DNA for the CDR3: TGTGCCAGCAGCTTATGGGGGACTGGGGGCACAGATACGCAGTATTTT.

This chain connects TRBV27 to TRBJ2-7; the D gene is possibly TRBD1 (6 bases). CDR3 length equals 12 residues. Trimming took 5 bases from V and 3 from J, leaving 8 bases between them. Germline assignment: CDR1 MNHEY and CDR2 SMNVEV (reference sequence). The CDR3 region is CASSGQNYEQYF. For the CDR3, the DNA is TGTGCCAGCAGTGGACAGAACTACGAGCAGTACTTC.

The CDR3 DNA reads TGTGCCAGCAGCGAGACAGGTAAACCCGCCGAGCAGTACTTC. It translates to CASSETGKPAEQYF. This chain links TRBV7-3 with TRBJ2-7, with a possible D match to TRBD1 (6 bases). This CDR3 spans 14 amino acids. Trimming took off 5 bases at V and 6 bases at J, with 17 bases between the two ends. Looked up from germline, CDR1 is SGHTA and CDR2 is FQGTGA.

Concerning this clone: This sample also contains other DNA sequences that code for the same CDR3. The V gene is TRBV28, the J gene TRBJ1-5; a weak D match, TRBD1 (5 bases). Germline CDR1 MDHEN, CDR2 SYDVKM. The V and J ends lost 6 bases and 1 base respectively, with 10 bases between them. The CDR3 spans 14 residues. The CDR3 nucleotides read TGTGCCAGCAGCTTGGGACGGAGCAATCAGCCCCAGCATTTT. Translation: CASSLGRSNQPQHF.

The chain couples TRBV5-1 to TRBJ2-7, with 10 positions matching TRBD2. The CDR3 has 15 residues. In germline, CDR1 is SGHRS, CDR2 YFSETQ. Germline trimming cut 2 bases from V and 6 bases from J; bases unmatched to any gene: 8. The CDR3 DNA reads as TGCGCCAGCAGCTTTCGTCCAGCGGGAGGGTTCGAGCAGTACTTC. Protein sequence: CASSFRPAGGFEQYF.

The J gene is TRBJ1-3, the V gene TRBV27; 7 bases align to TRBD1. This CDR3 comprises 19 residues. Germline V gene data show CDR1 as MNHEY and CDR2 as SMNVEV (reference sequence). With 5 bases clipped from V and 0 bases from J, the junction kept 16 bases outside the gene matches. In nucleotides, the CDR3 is TGTGCCAGCAGTCCACGGGGCAGGGGGTTAGCCTACTCTGGAAACACCATATATTTT. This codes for CASSPRGRGLAYSGNTIYF.

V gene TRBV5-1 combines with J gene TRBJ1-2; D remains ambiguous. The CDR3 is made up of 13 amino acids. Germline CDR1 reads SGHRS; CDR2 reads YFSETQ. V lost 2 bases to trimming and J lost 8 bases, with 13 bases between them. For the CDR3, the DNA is TGCGCCAGCAGCTTCAATCCGGGAACGGGCTACACCTTC. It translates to CASSFNPGTGYTF.

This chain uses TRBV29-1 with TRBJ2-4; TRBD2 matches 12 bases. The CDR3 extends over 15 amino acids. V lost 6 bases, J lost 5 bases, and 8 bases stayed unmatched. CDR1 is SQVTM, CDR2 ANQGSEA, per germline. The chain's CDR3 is CSVSTSGRPQNIQYF. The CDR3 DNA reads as TGCAGCGTCTCGACTAGCGGGAGACCCCAAAACATTCAGTACTTC.